In its sample, the clone carrying this TCR beta chain was seen a few times. The data were taken from a study of early T cells in non-severe SARS-CoV-2 infection. V gave up 0 bases and J gave up 3 bases, with 6 bases separating them. CDR3 length equals 13 residues. Germline V gives CDR1 MGHRA, CDR2 YSYEKL. Researchers attached unique molecular identifiers to individual cDNA molecules. TCRdb re-called the 5' RACE reads with MiXCR, one entry per CDR3 protein. This sample carries tens of thousands of distinct CDR3 sequences, approximately 11% of them seen once, and the ten largest clones take approximately 5.9%.

Sample: whole blood. The rearrangement joins TRBV4-1 to TRBJ2-7; a weak D match, TRBD1 (5 bases). The receptor's source is an adult who was a healthcare worker with PCR-confirmed SARS-CoV-2 infection or an uninfected control (not recorded which). This CDR3 reads CASSQDQGYEQYF. DNA of the CDR3: TGCGCCAGCAGCCAAGATCAGGGCTACGAGCAGTACTTC.